This note documents a single TCR beta chain sequence. Unsorted whole blood supplied the blood RNA, and germline DNA was isolated too. The length of the CDR3 is 18 residues. The V gene end was trimmed by 4 bases and the J gene end by 1 base; junction bases not matched to a gene: 5. CDR1 and CDR2 (germline): MGHRA, YSYEKL. This record comes from a study of tumor-infiltrating lymphocytes in primary liver carcinoma. Production of TCR beta cDNA used around 500 ng total RNA together with a constant-region primer. Each TCR beta library was derived from three nested multiplex PCR rounds that employed slightly modified ARM-PCR. A C-beta reverse primer and TRBV1-TRBV30 forward primers served in each of the first two PCR rounds, at about 9 cycles apiece. TCRdb called the multiplex PCR reads again in MiXCR, with one record for every CDR3 protein. The table lists about 310,000 distinct CDR3 sequences, roughly 60% of them singletons, with over 15% in the top ten.

This clonotype was obtained from a woman aged 25 to 45 with primary liver carcinoma and hepatitis B virus infection. The V gene is TRBV4-1, the J gene TRBJ2-4; 15 bases line up with TRBD2. Sequenced sample: peripheral blood. The CDR3 coding sequence is TGCGCCAGCAGCCCCGGGACTAGCGGGAGGAGGGCCAAAAACATTCAGTACTTC. Its protein product is CASSPGTSGRRAKNIQYF.